Below are 7 T cell receptor beta chains sequenced from a single sample in a study of blood T cell repertoires in COVID-19. Here immunoSEQ multiplex PCR was the method, and the copy in TCRdb shows in-frame clones only, minus some. The sample includes about 210,000 clones, around nine tenths of them seen just once. Sequenced: peripheral blood. These receptors all stem from a man aged 60-69 years who had recovered from COVID-19.

This rearrangement joins TRBV5-1 to TRBJ1-2; 7 bases line up with TRBD1. With 4 bases clipped from V and 2 bases from J, the junction kept 5 bases outside the gene matches. The V gene's germline CDR1 is SGHRS and CDR2 YFSETQ. The CDR3 runs to 14 residues. CDR3 bases: TGCGCCAGCAGCCTCGGGACAGCAAACTATGGCTACACCTTC. Amino acid sequence: CASSLGTANYGYTF. Variable domain in full (rest from reference TRBV5-1 and TRBJ1-2): KAGVTQTPRYLIKTRGQQVTLSCSPISGHRSVSWYQQTPGQGLQFLFEYFSETQRNKGNFPGRFSGRQFSNSRSEMNVSTLELGDSALYLCASSLGTANYGYTFGSGTRLTVV.

The chain couples TRBV30 to TRBJ1-6; unclear D gene. The CDR3 runs to 13 residues. V was trimmed by 0 bases and J by 7 bases, leaving 7 bases between them. Germline CDR1 is GTSNPN and CDR2 is SVGIG (reference sequence). CDR3 in amino acids: CAWSVPGNSPLHF. DNA of the CDR3: TGTGCCTGGAGTGTACCCGGGAATTCACCCCTCCACTTT.

The chain employs TRBV3-1 (or the pseudogene TRBV3-2) and TRBJ2-5; 7 nucleotides line up with TRBD1. The CDR3 consists of 13 residues. V lost 5 bases to trimming and J lost 4 bases; unmatched junction nucleotides: 4. Germline assignment: CDR1 LGHDT and CDR2 YNNKEL (reference sequence). The CDR3 is CASSTNRGETQYF. As DNA, the CDR3 is TGTGCCAGCAGCACCAACAGGGGAGAGACCCAGTACTTC.

The chain combines TRBV15 with TRBJ2-1; TRBD2 might be the D (6 bases). Trimming left V 5 bases short and J 8 bases short, with 16 bases between. Germline V gene lookup returns CDR1 LNHNV and CDR2 YYDKDF (reference sequence). The CDR3 is 14 amino acids. CDR3 amino acids: CATSRIKEGDEQFF. The CDR3 bases are TGTGCCACCAGCCGCATTAAGGAGGGAGATGAGCAGTTCTTC.

The chain links TRBV3-1 (or the pseudogene TRBV3-2) to TRBJ2-5, with 7 bases lining up with TRBD1. The CDR3 is made up of 13 amino acids. The J segment lost 4 bases and the V segment lost 6 bases, leaving 5 bases of the junction unmatched. Per germline, CDR1 LGHDT and CDR2 YNNKEL (reference sequence). In DNA, the CDR3 is TGTGCCAGCAGAGAACAGGGGCGAGAGACCCAGTACTTC. It codes for CASREQGRETQYF.

The chain couples TRBV6-4 to TRBJ2-5; TRBD1 agrees at 9 bases. The CDR3 spans 13 residues. Germline lookup yields CDR1 MRHNA and CDR2 SNTAGT. V dropped 3 bases and J dropped 7; count of bases not matched to a gene: 3. CDR3: CASSEGTGTTQYF. CDR3 bases: TGTGCCAGCAGTGAGGGGACAGGGACGACCCAGTACTTC.

The V call is TRBV6-6, the J call TRBJ1-3, with TRBD1 as a possible D gene (5 bases). The CDR3 contains 15 residues. CDR1 and CDR2 from the germline V gene are MNHNY and SVGAGI (reference sequence). Trimming stripped 2 bases from V and 0 bases from J, with 8 bases between. The chain's CDR3 is CASSYGANSGNTIYF. CDR3 bases: TGTGCCAGCAGTTACGGGGCCAACTCTGGAAACACCATATATTTT.